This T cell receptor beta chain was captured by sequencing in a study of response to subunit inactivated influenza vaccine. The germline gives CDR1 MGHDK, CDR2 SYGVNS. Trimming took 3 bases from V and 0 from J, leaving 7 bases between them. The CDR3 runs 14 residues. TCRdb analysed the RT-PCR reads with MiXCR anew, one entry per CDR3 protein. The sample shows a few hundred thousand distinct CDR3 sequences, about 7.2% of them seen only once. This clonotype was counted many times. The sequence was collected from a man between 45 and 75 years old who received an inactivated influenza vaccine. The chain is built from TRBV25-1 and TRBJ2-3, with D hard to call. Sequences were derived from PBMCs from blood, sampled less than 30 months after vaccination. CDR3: CASSDIRSTDTQYF. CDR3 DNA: TGTGCCAGCAGTGACATTAGGAGCACAGATACGCAGTATTTT.